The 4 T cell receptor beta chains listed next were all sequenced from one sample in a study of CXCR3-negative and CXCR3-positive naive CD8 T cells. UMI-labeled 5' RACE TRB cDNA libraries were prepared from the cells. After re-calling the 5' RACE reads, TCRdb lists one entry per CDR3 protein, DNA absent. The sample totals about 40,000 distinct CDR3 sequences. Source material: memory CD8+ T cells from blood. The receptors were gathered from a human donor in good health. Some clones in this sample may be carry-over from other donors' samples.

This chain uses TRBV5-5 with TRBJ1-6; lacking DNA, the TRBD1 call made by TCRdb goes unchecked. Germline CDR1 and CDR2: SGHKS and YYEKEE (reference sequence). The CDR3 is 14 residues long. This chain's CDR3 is CASSPGYNNSPLHF. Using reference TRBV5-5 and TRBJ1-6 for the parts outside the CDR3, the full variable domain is DAGVTQSPTHLIKTRGQQVTLRCSPISGHKSVSWYQQVLGQGPQFIFQYYEKEERGRGNFPDRFSARQFPNYSSELNVNALLLGDSALYLCASSPGYNNSPLHFGNGTRLTVT.

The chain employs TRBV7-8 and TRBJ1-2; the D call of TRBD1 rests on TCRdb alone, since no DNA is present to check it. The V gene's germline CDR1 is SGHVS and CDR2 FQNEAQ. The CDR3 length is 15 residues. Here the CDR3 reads CASSSTGHTYYGYTF.

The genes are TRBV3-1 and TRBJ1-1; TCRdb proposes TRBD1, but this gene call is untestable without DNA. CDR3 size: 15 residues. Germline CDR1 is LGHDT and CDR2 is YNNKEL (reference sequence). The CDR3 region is CASSQVGQGGTEAFF.

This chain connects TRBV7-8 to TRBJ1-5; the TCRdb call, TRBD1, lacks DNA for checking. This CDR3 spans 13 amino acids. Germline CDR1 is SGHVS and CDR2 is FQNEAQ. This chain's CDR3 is CASSWGGNQPQHF.